One and the same sample provided the 7 T cell receptor beta chains below, sequenced in a study of T cells after yellow fever vaccination. Via MiXCR, TCRdb re-called the 5' RACE reads, giving one row per CDR3 protein. Seen here are hundreds of thousands of distinct CDR3 sequences, around 4% observed once, and the top ten hold 23%. This specimen consisted of PBMCs, obtained on the day of the yellow fever booster vaccination. Source of these receptors: a man aged 18 to 30 who received the YFV17D yellow fever vaccine.

This chain uses TRBV20-1 with TRBJ1-3, with TRBD1 identical over 7 bases. CDR1 is DFQATT and CDR2 is SNEGSKA in the germline V gene (reference sequence). This CDR3 spans 14 amino acids. Unmatched junction bases numbered 5, after V lost 4 bases and J lost 2 bases. The CDR3 spells CSANRQGPGNTIYF. The CDR3 DNA reads as TGCAGTGCTAACAGACAGGGCCCTGGAAACACCATATATTTT.

This clonotype occurred a few times. This chain connects TRBV6-2 or TRBV6-3 to TRBJ1-6, with unresolved D. The CDR3 runs to 13 residues. In germline, CDR1 is MNHEY, CDR2 SVGEGT. V lost 6 bases and J 8 bases, leaving 11 bases between the germline ends. This CDR3 is CASSTTRDSPLHF. CDR3 nucleotides: TGTGCCAGCAGCACTACAAGGGATTCACCCCTCCACTTT.

This rearrangement joins TRBV2 to TRBJ1-6; TRBD1 aligns across 7 bases. This CDR3 spans 17 amino acids. V dropped 1 base and J dropped 17; count of bases not matched to a gene: 20. Germline CDR1 SNHLY, CDR2 FYNNEI. The CDR3 here is CASSEGRTGANNSPVHF. CDR3 coding DNA: TGTGCCAGCAGTGAAGGCCGCACAGGGGCCAATAATTCACCGGTCCACTTT.

This clonotype was detected ten times or more. The chain couples TRBV6-1 to TRBJ1-2; no clear D. Germline V lookup: CDR1 MNHNS, CDR2 SASEGT. The V end was cut by 2 bases, the J end by 3 bases, with 19 bases between. The CDR3 spans 17 residues. The DNA for the CDR3 is TGTGCCAGCAGTGAAAGGGTGAGTGGACGAACGCACTATGGCTACACCTTC. Encoded protein: CASSERVSGRTHYGYTF.

This chain connects TRBV5-1 to TRBJ2-2; 12 positions agree with TRBD1. CDR3 length: 17 amino acids. The V gene end was trimmed by 3 bases and the J gene end by 1 base; junction bases not matched to a gene: 4. CDR1 and CDR2 from the germline V gene are SGHRS and YFSETQ. Written as DNA, the CDR3 is TGCGCCAGCAGCTCGGGACAGGGGGCGATGAACACCGGGGAGCTGTTTTTT. Protein: CASSSGQGAMNTGELFF.

This clonotype occurred a few times. The gene calls are TRBV20-1 and TRBJ2-3; unclear D gene. CDR1 and CDR2 from the germline V gene are DFQATT and SNEGSKA (reference sequence). V lost 3 bases and J 1 base, leaving 11 bases between the germline ends. CDR3 length equals 14 residues. The DNA of the CDR3 is TGCAGTGCTAGCGAGAATCGGGGCACAGATACGCAGTATTTT. Translating gives CSASENRGTDTQYF.

This clonotype has more than one count but fewer than ten. The CDR3 DNA reads as TGTGCCAGCAGTTTAGTTGTGGGGGGGAACACAGATACGCAGTATTTT. It encodes CASSLVVGGNTDTQYF. J is TRBJ2-3 and V is TRBV12-3 or TRBV12-4; 7 nucleotides line up with TRBD2. The J segment lost 2 bases and the V segment lost 1 base, leaving 6 bases of the junction unmatched. The CDR3 has 16 amino acids.